This T cell receptor beta chain is from a study of Ad26.COV2.S vaccination and SARS-CoV-2 variants. As for the study in general: Once or twice, 56 days apart, Ad26.COV2.S was delivered intramuscularly.

As to treatment: some 20 received Ad26.COV2.S at low or high dose, single or two shots; 5 received placebo; per-sample allocation not given. Material that was analyzed had been drawn on day 63 after the first vaccine or placebo injection. An Ad26 vector was used to express Wuhan-strain SARS-CoV-2 spike as the vaccine. CDR1 is SGHAT and CDR2 is FQNNGV in the germline V gene. J was trimmed by 12 bases and V by 3 bases; bases with no gene match: 10. CDR3 length equals 13 residues. Libraries were prepared by immunoSEQ multiplex PCR; TCRdb keeps only in-frame clonotypes and omits some of them. The repertoire consists of 300,000 to 350,000 clones, with around 89% occurring once and the leading ten covering approximately 4.5%.

The receptor comes from a person aged 18 to 59 who received the Ad26.COV2.S COVID-19 vaccine or a placebo. The sequencing used peripheral blood, collected in a trial of Ad26.COV2.S vaccine versus placebo. The V and J genes are TRBV11-2 and TRBJ1-1; 7 bases align to TRBD1. Written as DNA, the CDR3 is TGTGCCAGCAGCTTTTTCGAGGGGGCAAGTACTTTCTTT. Protein: CASSFFEGASTFF.